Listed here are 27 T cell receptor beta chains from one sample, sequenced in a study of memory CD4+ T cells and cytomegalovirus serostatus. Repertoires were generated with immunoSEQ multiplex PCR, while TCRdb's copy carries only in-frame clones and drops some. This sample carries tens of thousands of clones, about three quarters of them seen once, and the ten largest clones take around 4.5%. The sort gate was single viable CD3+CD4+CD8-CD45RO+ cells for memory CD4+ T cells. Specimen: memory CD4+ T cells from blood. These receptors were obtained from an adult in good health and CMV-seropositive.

This CDR3 reads CASSLQLGLNQPQHF. The CDR3 DNA is TGTGCCAGCAGTCTCCAATTGGGTTTGAATCAGCCCCAGCATTTT. This chain uses TRBV28 with TRBJ1-5; D is undetermined. CDR1 is MDHEN and CDR2 is SYDVKM in the germline V gene. V lost 5 bases to trimming and J lost 4 bases, with 15 bases between them. CDR3 length equals 15 residues. Variable domain in full (rest from reference TRBV28 and TRBJ1-5): DVKVTQSSRYLVKRTGEKVFLECVQDMDHENMFWYRQDPGLGLRLIYFSYDVKMKEKGDIPEGYSVSREKKERFSLILESASTNQTSMYLCASSLQLGLNQPQHFGDGTRLSIL.

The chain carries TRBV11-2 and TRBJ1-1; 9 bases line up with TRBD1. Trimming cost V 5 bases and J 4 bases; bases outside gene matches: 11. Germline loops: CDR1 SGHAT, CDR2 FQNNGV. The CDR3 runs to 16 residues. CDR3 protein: CASSRRRDREGTEAFF. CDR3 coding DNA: TGTGCCAGCAGCCGTCGTCGGGACAGGGAGGGCACTGAAGCTTTCTTT.

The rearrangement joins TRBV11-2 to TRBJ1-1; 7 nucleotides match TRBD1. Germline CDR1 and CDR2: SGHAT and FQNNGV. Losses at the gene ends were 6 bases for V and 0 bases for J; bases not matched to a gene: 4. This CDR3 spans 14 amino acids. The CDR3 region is CASSPDRVNTEAFF. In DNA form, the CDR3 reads TGTGCCAGCAGTCCAGACAGGGTGAACACTGAAGCTTTCTTT.

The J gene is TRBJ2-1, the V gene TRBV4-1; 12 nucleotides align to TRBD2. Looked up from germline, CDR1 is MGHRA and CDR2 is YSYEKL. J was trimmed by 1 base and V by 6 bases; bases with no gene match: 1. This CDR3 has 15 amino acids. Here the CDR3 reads CASRTSGGSYNEQFF. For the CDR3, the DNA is TGCGCCAGCAGGACTAGCGGGGGTTCCTACAATGAGCAGTTCTTC.

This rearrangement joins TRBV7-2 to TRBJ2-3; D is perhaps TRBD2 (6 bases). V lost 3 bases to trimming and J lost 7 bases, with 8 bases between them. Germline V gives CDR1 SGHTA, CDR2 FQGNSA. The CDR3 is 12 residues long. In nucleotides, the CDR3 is TGTGCCAGCAGCTTCGGCGGGAATACGCAGTATTTT. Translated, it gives CASSFGGNTQYF.

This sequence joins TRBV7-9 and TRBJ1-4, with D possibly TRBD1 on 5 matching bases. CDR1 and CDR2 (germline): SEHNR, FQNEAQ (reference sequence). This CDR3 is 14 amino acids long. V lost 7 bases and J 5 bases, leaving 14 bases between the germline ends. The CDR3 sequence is CASTPGALNEKLFF. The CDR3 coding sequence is TGTGCCAGCACCCCCGGGGCTTTGAATGAAAAACTGTTTTTT.

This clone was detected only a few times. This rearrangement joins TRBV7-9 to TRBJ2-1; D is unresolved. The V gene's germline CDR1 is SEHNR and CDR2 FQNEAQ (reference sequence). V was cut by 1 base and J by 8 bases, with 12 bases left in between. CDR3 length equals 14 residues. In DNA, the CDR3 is TGTGCCAGCAGCTTAGAGGTGGAGACCGATGAGCAGTTCTTC. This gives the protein CASSLEVETDEQFF.

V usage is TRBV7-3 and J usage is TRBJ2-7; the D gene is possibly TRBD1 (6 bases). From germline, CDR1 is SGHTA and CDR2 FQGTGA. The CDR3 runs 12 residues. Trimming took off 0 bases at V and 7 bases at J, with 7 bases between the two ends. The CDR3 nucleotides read TGTGCCAGCAGCTTAACAGGGGGAGAGCAGTACTTC. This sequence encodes CASSLTGGEQYF.

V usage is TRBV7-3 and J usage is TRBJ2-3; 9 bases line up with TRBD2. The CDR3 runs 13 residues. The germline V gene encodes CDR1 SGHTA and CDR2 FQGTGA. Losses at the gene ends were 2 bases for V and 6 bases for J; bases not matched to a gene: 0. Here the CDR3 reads CASSLGLADTQYF. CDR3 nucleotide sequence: TGTGCCAGCAGCTTAGGACTAGCGGATACGCAGTATTTT.

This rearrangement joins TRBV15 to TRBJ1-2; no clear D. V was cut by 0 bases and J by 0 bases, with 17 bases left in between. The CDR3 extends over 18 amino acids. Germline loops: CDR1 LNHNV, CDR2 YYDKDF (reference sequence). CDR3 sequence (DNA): TGTGCCACCAGCAGAGATAGTGTTTCGGTGCAAGCTAACTATGGCTACACCTTC. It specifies CATSRDSVSVQANYGYTF.

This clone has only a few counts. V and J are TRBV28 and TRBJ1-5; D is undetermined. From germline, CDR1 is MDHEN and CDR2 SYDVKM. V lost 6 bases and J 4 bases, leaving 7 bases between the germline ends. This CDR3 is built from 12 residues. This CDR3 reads CASRVTNQPQHF. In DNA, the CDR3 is TGTGCCAGCAGGGTAACAAATCAGCCCCAGCATTTT.

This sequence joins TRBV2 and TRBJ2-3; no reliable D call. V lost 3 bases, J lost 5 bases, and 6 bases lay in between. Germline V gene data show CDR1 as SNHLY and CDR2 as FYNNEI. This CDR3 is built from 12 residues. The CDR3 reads CASSDQLDTQYF. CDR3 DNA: TGTGCCAGCAGTGATCAATTAGATACGCAGTATTTT. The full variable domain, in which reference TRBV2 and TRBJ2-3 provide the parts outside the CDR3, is EPEVTQTPSHQVTQMGQEVILRCVPISNHLYFYWYRQILGQKVEFLVSFYNNEISEKSEIFDDQFSVERPDGSNFTLKIRSTKLEDSAMYFCASSDQLDTQYFGPGTRLTVL.

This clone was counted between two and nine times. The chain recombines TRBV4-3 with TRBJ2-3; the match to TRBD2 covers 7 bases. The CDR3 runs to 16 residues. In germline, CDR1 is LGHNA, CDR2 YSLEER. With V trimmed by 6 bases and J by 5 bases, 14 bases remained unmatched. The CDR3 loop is CASSRGLAGVGDTQYF. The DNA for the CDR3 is TGCGCCAGCAGTCGTGGGCTGGCGGGAGTCGGAGATACGCAGTATTTT.

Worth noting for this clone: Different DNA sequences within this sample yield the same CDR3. The CDR3 here is CASSFSSYEQYF. CDR3 nucleotide sequence: TGTGCCAGCAGCTTCTCCAGCTACGAGCAGTACTTC. The chain has TRBV7-2 and TRBJ2-7; D gene uncertain. Between the trimmed V and J ends, which lost 3 bases and 3 bases, there was a span of 6 bases. Per the germline V gene, CDR1 is SGHTA and CDR2 is FQGNSA. The length of the CDR3 is 12 residues.

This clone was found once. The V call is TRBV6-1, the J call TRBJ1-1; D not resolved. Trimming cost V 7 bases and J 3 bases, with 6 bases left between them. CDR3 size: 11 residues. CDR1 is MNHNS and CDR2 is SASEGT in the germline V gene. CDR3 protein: CASILDTEAFF. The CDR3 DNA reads TGTGCCAGCATACTGGACACTGAAGCTTTCTTT.

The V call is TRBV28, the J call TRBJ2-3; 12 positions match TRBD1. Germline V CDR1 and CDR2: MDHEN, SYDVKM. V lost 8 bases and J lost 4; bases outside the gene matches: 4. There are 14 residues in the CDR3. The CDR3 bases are TGTGCCAGCCGGGACAGGGGGCGCGCAGATACGCAGTATTTT. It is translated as CASRDRGRADTQYF.

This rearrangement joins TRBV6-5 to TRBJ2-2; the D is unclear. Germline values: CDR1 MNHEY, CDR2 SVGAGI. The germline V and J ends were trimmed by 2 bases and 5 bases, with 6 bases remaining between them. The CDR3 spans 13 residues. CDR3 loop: CASSYERTGELFF. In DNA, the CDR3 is TGTGCCAGCAGTTACGAGAGGACCGGGGAGCTGTTTTTT.

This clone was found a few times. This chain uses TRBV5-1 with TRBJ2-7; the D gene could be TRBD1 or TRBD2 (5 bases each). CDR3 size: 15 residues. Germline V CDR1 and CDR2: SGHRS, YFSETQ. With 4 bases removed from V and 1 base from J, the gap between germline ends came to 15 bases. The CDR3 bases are TGCGCCAGCAGCCCTTGGGACCCCCGATCCTACGAGCAGTACTTC. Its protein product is CASSPWDPRSYEQYF.

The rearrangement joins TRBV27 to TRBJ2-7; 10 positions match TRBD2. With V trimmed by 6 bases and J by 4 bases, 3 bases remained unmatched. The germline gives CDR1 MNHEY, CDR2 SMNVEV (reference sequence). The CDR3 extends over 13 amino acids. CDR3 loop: CASSPGLAYEQYF. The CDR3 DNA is TGTGCCAGCAGCCCGGGACTAGCGTACGAGCAGTACTTC.

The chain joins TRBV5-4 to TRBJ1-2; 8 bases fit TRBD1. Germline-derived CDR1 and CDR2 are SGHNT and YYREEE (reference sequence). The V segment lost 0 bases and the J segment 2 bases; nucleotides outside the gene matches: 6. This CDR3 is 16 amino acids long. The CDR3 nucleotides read TGTGCCAGCAGCTTGGGATCCGGACAGGGAAACTATGGCTACACCTTC. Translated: CASSLGSGQGNYGYTF.

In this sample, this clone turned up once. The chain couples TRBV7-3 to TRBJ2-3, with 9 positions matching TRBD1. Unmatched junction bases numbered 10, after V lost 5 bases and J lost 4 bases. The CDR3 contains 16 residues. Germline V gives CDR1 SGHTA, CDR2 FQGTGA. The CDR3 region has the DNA TGTGCCAGCAGCCCAACCGGGACAGGGTCTCCAGATACGCAGTATTTT. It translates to CASSPTGTGSPDTQYF.

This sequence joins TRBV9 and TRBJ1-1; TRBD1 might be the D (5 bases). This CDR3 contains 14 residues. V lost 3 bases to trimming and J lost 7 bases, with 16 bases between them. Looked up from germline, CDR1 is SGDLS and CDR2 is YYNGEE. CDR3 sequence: CASSAGPAGGEAFF. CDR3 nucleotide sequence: TGTGCCAGCAGCGCGGGACCGGCGGGGGGTGAAGCTTTCTTT.

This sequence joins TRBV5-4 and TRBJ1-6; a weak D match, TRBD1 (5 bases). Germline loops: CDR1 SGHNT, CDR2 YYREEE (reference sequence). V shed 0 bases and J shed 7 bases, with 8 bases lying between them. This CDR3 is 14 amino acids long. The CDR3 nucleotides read TGTGCCAGCAGCTTGGGACAGCAGAATTCACCCCTCCACTTT. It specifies CASSLGQQNSPLHF.

CDR3: CASSVATGNSYEQYF. As DNA, the CDR3 is TGTGCCAGCAGCGTTGCGACAGGGAACTCCTACGAGCAGTACTTC. The chain couples TRBV7-2 to TRBJ2-7; TRBD1 matches 7 bases. Germline V CDR1 and CDR2: SGHTA, FQGNSA. V lost 5 bases to trimming and J lost 0 bases; unmatched junction nucleotides: 7. The CDR3 totals 15 residues.

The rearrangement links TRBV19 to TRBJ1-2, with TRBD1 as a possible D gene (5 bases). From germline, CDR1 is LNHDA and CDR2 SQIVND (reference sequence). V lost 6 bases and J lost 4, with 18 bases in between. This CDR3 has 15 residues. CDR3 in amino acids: CASRSSSGLAYGYTF. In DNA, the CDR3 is TGTGCCAGTAGATCTTCGTCGGGACTTGCCTATGGCTACACCTTC.

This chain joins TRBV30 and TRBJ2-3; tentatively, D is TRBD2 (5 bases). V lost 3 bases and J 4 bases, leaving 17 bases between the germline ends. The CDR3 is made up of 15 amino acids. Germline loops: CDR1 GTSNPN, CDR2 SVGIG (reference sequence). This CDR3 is CAWRNPGKGPDTQYF. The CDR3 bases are TGTGCCTGGAGGAACCCGGGAAAAGGCCCAGATACGCAGTATTTT.

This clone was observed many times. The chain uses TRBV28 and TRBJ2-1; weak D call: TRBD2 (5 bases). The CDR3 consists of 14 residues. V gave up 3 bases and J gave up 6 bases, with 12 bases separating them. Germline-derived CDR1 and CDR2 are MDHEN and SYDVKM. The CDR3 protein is CASSLDSPGNEQFF. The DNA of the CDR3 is TGTGCCAGCAGTTTGGACTCCCCCGGCAATGAGCAGTTCTTC.